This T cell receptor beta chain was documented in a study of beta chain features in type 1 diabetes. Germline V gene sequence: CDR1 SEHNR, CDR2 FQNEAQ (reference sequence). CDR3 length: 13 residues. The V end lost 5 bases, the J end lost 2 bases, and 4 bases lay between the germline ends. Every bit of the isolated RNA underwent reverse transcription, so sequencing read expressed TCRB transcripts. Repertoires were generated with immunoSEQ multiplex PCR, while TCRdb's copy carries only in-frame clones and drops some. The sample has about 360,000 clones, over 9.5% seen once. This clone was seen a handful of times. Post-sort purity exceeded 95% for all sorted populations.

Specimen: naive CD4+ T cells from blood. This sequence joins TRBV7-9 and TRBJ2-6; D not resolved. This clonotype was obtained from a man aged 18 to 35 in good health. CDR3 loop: CASSPPGANVLTF. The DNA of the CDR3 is TGTGCCAGCAGCCCTCCTGGGGCCAACGTCCTGACTTTC.